A selection of T cell receptor beta chains follows, all from one sample in a study of OX40 agonist ivuxolimab in advanced cancers. Clones were sequenced by immunoSEQ multiplex PCR, and TCRdb holds only the in-frame ones, with some missing. The sample holds approximately 84,000 clones, around 94% seen once. Sequences were derived from CD4+ or CD8+ T cells sorted from blood, sampled in a trial of the OX40 agonist ivuxolimab. Receptors were obtained from an adult with an advanced solid tumor such as melanoma, head and neck, liver or kidney cancer. CDR3s include the opening cysteine and the closing phenylalanine or tryptophan. Expanded clones are given a class, and other clones once, few, many or no size at all.

TRBV5-8 - CASSSVSGNQPQHF
TRBV9 - CASSVGGRETQYF
TRBV28 - CASGGSGDRTGELFF
TRBV7-9 - CASSPAGGVLETQYF
TRBV5-8 - CASSLPPLNYEQYF
TRBV4-1 - CASSQYAPSPNEQFF
TRBV7-2 - CASSSLQGNTEAFF
TRBV9 - CASSSSGEETQYF
TRBV29-1 - CSVEAGYGDTQYF
TRBV19 - CASSISPGIETQYF
TRBV18 - CASSTYGVGAEEQYF
TRBV15 - CATREPTQGRYGYTF
TRBV27 - CASSRRGTSGNGEQFF
TRBV5-1 few CASSPGTGGEAFF
TRBV27 - CASSFGRANYGYTF
TRBV5-4 - CASSLSENTEAFF
TRBV6-5 - CASSYSIQANSPLHF
TRBV27 - CASRWTSGNPSYEQYF
TRBV6-5 - CASSYSPNQPQHF
TRBV19 - CASSLGYGANVLTF
TRBV12-5 - CASGSGPTGSTEAFF
TRBV6-5 - CASSSALGRETQYF
TRBV6-5 - CASSPPGHGPVAQYF
TRBV15 - CATSRDKVTARGEKLFF